The subject of this entry is one T cell receptor beta chain. Its antigen remains undetermined. One base away there is no much larger clone; base qualities are not given. To prepare the library, the immunoSEQ multiplex PCR assay was applied. The multiplex PCR relied on a mix of 60 forward primers for TCR Vbeta segments and 13 reverse primers for TCR Jbeta segments. Amplification of the CDR3 region of rearranged TCR beta genes was performed with a multiplex PCR assay on genomic DNA. On the Illumina HiSeq System, the amplified TCR beta libraries were sequenced as 87-base-pair reads. Concerning the study's data processing: Across the 670 or so repertoires, a later analysis counted 80 million or so unique TCR beta chains, approximately 10 million of which were shared by at least two donors. To remove PCR and sequencing errors, raw reads were error-corrected and collapsed into unique sequences using a nearest-neighbor algorithm that merged closely related sequences. CDR3 sequences were aligned to IMGT reference sequences to assign V, D and J gene segments. For a sequence to be retained, a match of at least six nucleotides to both a V gene segment and a J gene segment was required. A rearrangement counted as productive if the CDR3 had no stop codons and remained in frame with V and J, and every other rearrangement counted as non-productive. Following IMGT convention, CDR3 was defined as the stretch from the second conserved V-encoded cysteine to the conserved J-encoded phenylalanine. Sequences without an unambiguous match to a single V gene segment were excluded from the earlier analysis of several hundred of the donors. An earlier analysis of approximately 590 of the donors classified V segments as functional when productive rearrangements were above 56.7% and as segregating when the standard deviation between donors was above 5%. To diagnose cytomegalovirus status from the catalog of TCR beta chain sequences, a statistical classification framework was built. In a later analysis, TCR nucleotide sequences were compared against IMGT/GENE-DB human TR gene sequences so that V and J genes could be assigned. In a later analysis, CDR3 sequences and most-parsimonious VDJ recombination scenarios were assigned using the TCRdist pipeline. In a later analysis, each TCR beta chain was defined by its CDR3 amino acid sequence together with its V-gene family, and reads without a unique V-gene family were excluded. As a way to deal with suspected cross-contamination and a sequencing artifact, a later analysis dropped 500 to 700 nucleotide sequences that were highly shared and had low generation probability. In a later analysis, a clonal expansion index for each public chain was calculated from normalized within-repertoire ranks of inferred template counts. Generation probabilities in a later analysis came from a VDJ recombination model fitted to out-of-frame rearrangements, and those results were checked against IGoR. In a later analysis, TCR-TCR, TCR-HLA and TCR-CMV co-occurrence was scored with hypergeometric tests, and a repertoire-size bias correction was applied to TCR pairs. To estimate false discovery rates, a later analysis permuted the HLA or CMV assignments 20 times. In a later analysis, co-occurring TCRs were grouped using DBSCAN, and TCRdist sequence similarity was added for clustering within HLA-allele-positive subsets. Co-occurrence clustering excluded repertoires with fewer than 30,000 or more than 120,000 public chains, plus five with anomalous nucleotide sharing. Imported from immuneACCESS, the table was reduced by TCRdb to in-frame sequences with V and J called. These copies leave out some clones; in studies compared against another copy, an unresolved V gene accounts for under half, and the cause of the remainder is not known. V and J calls and clone size follow that table, whereas D and trimming were derived from the DNA. In this sample the table shows around 130,000 clones, around 69% of which occur a single time. The ten largest clones add up to 2.9% of the sample.

CDR3 length: 12 amino acids, cysteine to phenylalanine. This entry keeps only the CDR3 DNA: 36 bases, framed from base 1. The germline V gene (reference sequence) supplies CDR1 LNHDA and CDR2 SQIVND. V trim: 7 bases; J trim: 4 bases; unmatched bases: 3. In total, around 600 healthy bone marrow donors made up the cohort. At the time of sampling, every cohort member was nominally healthy, though immune exposures that went unrecorded were likely present. Of the 690 or so cohort members, around 300 had a positive CMV serostatus and about 350 had a negative one, while no CMV serostatus was recorded for the donor. A peripheral blood sample was collected from each donor, and TCR beta sequencing was performed on peripheral blood mononuclear cells. Genomic DNA was extracted from the blood cell samples with the Qiagen DNeasy Blood Extraction Kit. This entry belongs to a study of cytomegalovirus exposure and HLA in healthy donors (dated by TCRdb to 2016 to 2017). Concerning the study at large: An earlier analysis of roughly 610 of the donors reported approximately 260 Gb of sequence data and about 120 million unique TCR beta sequences obtained from roughly 170 million T cells. An early release that covered fewer than 800 HLA-typed donors contained 300 to 350 gigabases of sequencing data and roughly 84 million unique TCR sequences. Among the roughly 390 genotyped donors, more than 70% belonged to the genetic ancestry cluster associated with self-reported Caucasian donors. The study aimed to test whether cataloging public T cell receptors could reveal signatures of past pathogen exposure. Using immunosequencing, the study profiled T cell repertoires from some 670 subjects and related those repertoires to cytomegalovirus serostatus. A separate validation cohort of about 110 different subjects was used in addition to the roughly 670-subject first cohort. To predict cytomegalovirus infection status, the study combined high-throughput TCR immunosequencing, statistical association of individual TCRs with disease status, and machine learning. A later analysis re-analyzed previously published TCR beta repertoires from 650 to 800 donors and added high-resolution HLA genotyping to study TCR occurrence patterns. In the later analysis, no new phenotypic data were used to find candidate immune exposures; instead, reliance was placed on TCR beta sequences and their occurrence across donors. An earlier analysis of 587 of the donors used high-throughput TCR beta sequencing to judge whether each TCR beta V gene segment behaved as functional or pseudogenic. Alongside the repertoire data, information on donor age, sex, ethnicity and CMV serostatus was compiled. In a later genetic analysis, genome-wide SNP genotypes for about three fifths of the roughly 670 donors were used, and that subset was treated as a discovery cohort. Every repertoire in the discovery cohort had been generated on one and the same sequencing platform. Class I and class II HLA loci were covered by the typing at four-digit resolution. The number of donors typed differed by locus, with about 620-630 for A, B, C, DRB1 and DQB1, more than 500 for DQA1, approximately 570 for DPA1, and around 430 for DPB1. Roughly 5 DR-DQ haplotypes were handled as single units for association and clustering, since linkage in the cohort was strong. Among some 400 genotyped donors of the cohort, an average of around 240,000 unique TCR beta nucleotide sequences were sequenced per donor, around 18% of them non-productive.

The paper as a whole reports these results and caveats: In a later analysis, TCR association rates were found to vary across HLA loci, with the most associated TCRs seen for DRB1 alleles and the fewest for HLA-C alleles. Broadly in line with IMGT annotations, most TCR beta V segments showed up in productive rearrangements about 87% or about 30% of the time in an earlier analysis of approximately 640 of the donors. The 87-base-pair reads could not distinguish some IMGT-functional V segments, including TRBV6-2 and TRBV6-3, so those segments were excluded. In a later analysis, most CMV-associated TCR beta chains were found to appear HLA-restricted, with HLA associations seemingly driven largely by CMV exposure. Because HLA typing was missing for some donors at each locus, association tests included only the typed subset. A total of around 150 TCR beta chains were listed by the study as associated with cytomegalovirus. Seventeen rarely observed V segments, including chromosome 9 orphons, were excluded from the earlier analysis of approximately 600 of the donors because counts were too low. Compared with the approximately 670-donor mean, donors in an Asian-associated ancestry cluster had fewer N-insertions in productive TCRs, according to a later genetic analysis. In both the original and validation cohorts, the classifier was reported to diagnose cytomegalovirus status with high specificity and sensitivity. In a later analysis, about 16,000 TCR beta sequences were associated with specific HLA alleles at a false discovery rate of 0.05. Several of the top co-occurrence clusters appeared to be linked to parvovirus B19, influenza, CMV and Epstein-Barr virus, according to a later analysis. Linkage disequilibrium might explain the correlated functional status among segregating V segments, but an unknown experimental factor could not be excluded. CMV serostatus was the only immune exposure information available for the cohort. Three of the identified cytomegalovirus-associated TCR beta chains were confirmed in vitro to be specific for cytomegalovirus antigens. In a later genetic analysis, a missense DCLRE1C variant was associated with V-gene and J-gene trimming of TCR beta chains, and the association was replicated in an independent cohort. While some public TCRs were present in many individuals, most TCR sequences turned up only very rarely across donors. A cluster of highly shared sequence variants was judged likely to represent a technical artifact of the sequencing pipeline. Compared with equally common non-associated chains, HLA-associated TCR beta chains in a later analysis were more clonally expanded and had lower generation probabilities. Assigning TCR associations to individual alleles was difficult when HLA alleles, especially DR and DQ, strongly co-occurred. Sequencing depth was assumed to be roughly uniform across donors in the presence/absence analyses, though that assumption may not hold. In this cohort, only TCR beta chains were sequenced, and detectable features were limited by the absence of alpha or paired-chain data. It was suggested by the authors that the approach could potentially be generalized to other disease states and immunological phenotypes. A further reported finding was that TCR beta sequences accurately predicted the HLA-A and HLA-B alleles for most subjects in the first cohort.

The chain is assembled from TRBV19 and TRBJ1-2; TRBD1 lines up with 7 middle nucleotides. This receptor was obtained from a human donor in good health. The sequenced sample was PBMCs. The sequenced DNA: TGTGCCAGTAAGGGACAGATCTATGGCTACACCTTC. Its translation reads: CASKGQIYGYTF.